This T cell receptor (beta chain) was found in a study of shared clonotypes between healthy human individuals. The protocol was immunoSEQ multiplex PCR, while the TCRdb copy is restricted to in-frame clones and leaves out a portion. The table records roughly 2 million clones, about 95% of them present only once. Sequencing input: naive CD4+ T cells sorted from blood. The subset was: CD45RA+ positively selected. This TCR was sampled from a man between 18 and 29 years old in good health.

CDR3 region: CAWRGMSSYNSPLHF. The CDR3, as DNA: TGTGCCTGGCGAGGTATGAGCTCCTATAATTCACCCCTCCACTTT. The V and J genes are TRBV30 and TRBJ1-6, with unresolved D. Germline V gene sequence: CDR1 GTSNPN, CDR2 SVGIG (reference sequence). The V end lost 5 bases, the J end lost 0 bases, and 11 bases lay between the germline ends. This CDR3 spans 15 amino acids.